The T cell receptor (beta chain) under discussion was sequenced for a study of cytomegalovirus exposure and HLA in healthy donors. V was cut by 2 bases and J by 6 bases, with 8 bases left in between. Germline CDR1 and CDR2: LGHNT and FRNRAP. The CDR3 sequence is 13 residues long. Findings and limits, study-wide: For most TCR sequences rarity was the rule, although some public TCRs occurred in many donors. Later analysis placed DRB1 highest and HLA-C lowest in TCR association rates, which differed by HLA locus.

With respect to this clone: Its antigen is as yet unknown.

The PCR employed 60 Vbeta primers together with 13 Jbeta primers. As handled by the study authors: Unique TCR beta chains totaled roughly 80 million in a later count, with roughly 11 million of them shared. Profiling relied on immunoSEQ multiplex PCR, and the TCRdb table lists in-frame clones only, not all of them. V and J calls and clone size are copied from that table; D and trimming were computed from the DNA. The sample holds over 100,000 clones; around 61% are singletons and the top ten take 2.2%. Sequencing input: PBMCs. The rearrangement uses TRBV12-5 and TRBJ2-1, with D possibly being TRBD2 (5 bases). The origin of this receptor is a woman aged 25-40 years in good health and CMV-seronegative. CDR3 amino acids: CASGLRGSNEQFF. The CDR3 coding sequence is TGTGCTAGTGGTTTGCGAGGGAGCAATGAGCAGTTCTTC.